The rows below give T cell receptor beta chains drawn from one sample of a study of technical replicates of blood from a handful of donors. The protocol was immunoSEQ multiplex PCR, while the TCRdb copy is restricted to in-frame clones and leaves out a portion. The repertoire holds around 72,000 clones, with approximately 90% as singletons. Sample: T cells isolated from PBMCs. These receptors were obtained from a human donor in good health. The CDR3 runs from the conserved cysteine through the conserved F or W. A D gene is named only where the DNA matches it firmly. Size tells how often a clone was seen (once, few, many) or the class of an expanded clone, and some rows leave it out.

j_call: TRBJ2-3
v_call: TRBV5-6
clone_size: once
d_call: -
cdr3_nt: TGTGCCAGCAGCTTGGGTTACGGGGGACATACGCAGTATTTT
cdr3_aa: CASSLGYGGHTQYF

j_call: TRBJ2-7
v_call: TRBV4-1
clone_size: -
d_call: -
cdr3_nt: TGCGCCAGCAGCCCCCTGGAAGCGGGACACTACGAGCAGTACTTC
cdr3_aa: CASSPLEAGHYEQYF

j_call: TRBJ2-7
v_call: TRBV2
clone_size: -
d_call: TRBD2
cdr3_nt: TGTGCCAGCAGGCTAGCCCATAGCGGGAGTTCCTACGAGCAGTACTTC
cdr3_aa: CASRLAHSGSSYEQYF

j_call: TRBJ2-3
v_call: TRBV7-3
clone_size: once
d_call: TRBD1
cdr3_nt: TGTGCCAGCAGCTTAATGGGACAGGGGGGCACAGATACGCAGTATTTT
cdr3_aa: CASSLMGQGGTDTQYF

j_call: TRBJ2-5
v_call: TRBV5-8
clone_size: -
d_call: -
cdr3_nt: TGTGCCAGCAGCCTATCTATCGAGACCCAGTACTTC
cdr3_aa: CASSLSIETQYF

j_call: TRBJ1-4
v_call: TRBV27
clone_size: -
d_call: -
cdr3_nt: TGTGCCAGCAGTTTATATCTGGGGGCCGGTGAAAAACTGTTTTTT
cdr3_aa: CASSLYLGAGEKLFF

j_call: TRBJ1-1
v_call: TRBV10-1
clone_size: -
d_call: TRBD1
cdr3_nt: TGCGCCAGCAGTGAGTCGACAGGGGGCACTGAAGCTTTCTTT
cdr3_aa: CASSESTGGTEAFF

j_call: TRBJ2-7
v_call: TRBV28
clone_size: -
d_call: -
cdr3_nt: TGTGCCAGCAGTTTACTGGGCAGTACCTACGAGCAGTACTTC
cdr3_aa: CASSLLGSTYEQYF

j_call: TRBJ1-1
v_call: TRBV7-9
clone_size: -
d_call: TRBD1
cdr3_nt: TGTGCCAGCAGCTTCGCGGGACAGGGAGGCACTGAAGCTTTCTTT
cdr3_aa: CASSFAGQGGTEAFF

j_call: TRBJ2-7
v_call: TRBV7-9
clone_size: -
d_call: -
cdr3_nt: TGTGCCAGCAGCTTTCCTTATGACAGCCCCTACGAGCAGTACTTC
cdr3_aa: CASSFPYDSPYEQYF

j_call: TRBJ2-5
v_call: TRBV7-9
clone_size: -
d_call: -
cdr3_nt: TGTGCCAGCAGCTTAGTAGCGGAAGAGACCCAGTACTTC
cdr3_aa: CASSLVAEETQYF

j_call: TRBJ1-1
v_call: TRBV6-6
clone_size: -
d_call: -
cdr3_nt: TGTGCCAGCAGTTACTCCTCGAACACTGAAGCTTTCTTT
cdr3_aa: CASSYSSNTEAFF

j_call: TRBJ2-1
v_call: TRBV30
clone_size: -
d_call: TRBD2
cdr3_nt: TGTGCCTGGAGTAGACTAGCGATCTACAATGAGCAGTTCTTC
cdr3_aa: CAWSRLAIYNEQFF

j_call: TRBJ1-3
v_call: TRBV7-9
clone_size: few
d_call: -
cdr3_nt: TGTGCCAGCAGCTTAGCAGGGGGAAGAAACACCATATATTTT
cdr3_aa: CASSLAGGRNTIYF

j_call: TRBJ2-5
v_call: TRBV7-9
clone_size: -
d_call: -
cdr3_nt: TGTGCCAGCAGCTCAACAGGGAGAGGAGAGACCCAGTACTTC
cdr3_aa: CASSSTGRGETQYF

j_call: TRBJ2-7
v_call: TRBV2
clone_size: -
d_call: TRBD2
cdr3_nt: TGTGCCAGCAGTGAACTAGGACTAGCGGAACTCTACGAGCAGTACTTC
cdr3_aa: CASSELGLAELYEQYF

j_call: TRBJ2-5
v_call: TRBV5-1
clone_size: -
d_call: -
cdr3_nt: TGCGCCAGCAGCTTGGTAAATCGGGATCGAGAGACCCAGTACTTC
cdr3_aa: CASSLVNRDRETQYF

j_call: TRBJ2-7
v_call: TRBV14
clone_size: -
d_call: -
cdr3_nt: TGTGCCAGCAGCCCCGGACAGACCTACGAGCAGTACTTC
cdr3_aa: CASSPGQTYEQYF

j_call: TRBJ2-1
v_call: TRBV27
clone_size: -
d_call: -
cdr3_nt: TGTGCCAGCGGTAGCGGCACCTACAATGAGCAGTTCTTC
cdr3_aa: CASGSGTYNEQFF

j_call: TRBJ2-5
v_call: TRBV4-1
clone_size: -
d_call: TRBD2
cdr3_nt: TGCGCCAGCAGCCAAGCAACAGCGGGAGCGCTAGAGACCCAGTACTTC
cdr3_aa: CASSQATAGALETQYF

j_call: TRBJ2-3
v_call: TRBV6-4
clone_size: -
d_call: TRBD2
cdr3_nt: TGTGCCAGCGGTAGCGGGAGTGTCACAGATACGCAGTATTTT
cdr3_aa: CASGSGSVTDTQYF

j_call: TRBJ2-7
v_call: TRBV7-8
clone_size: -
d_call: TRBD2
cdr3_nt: TGTGCCAGCAGCTCGGGCCTAGCGGGGATAATATACGAGCAGTACTTC
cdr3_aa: CASSSGLAGIIYEQYF

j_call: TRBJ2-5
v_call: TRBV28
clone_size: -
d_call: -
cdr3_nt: TGTGCCAGCAGGCTGACCGCGGCTAAAGAGACCCAGTACTTC
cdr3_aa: CASRLTAAKETQYF

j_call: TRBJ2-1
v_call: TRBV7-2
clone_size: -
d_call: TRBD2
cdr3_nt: TGTGCCAGCAGCTTGAGCGGGAGAGTCCCCAATGAGCAGTTCTTC
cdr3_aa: CASSLSGRVPNEQFF

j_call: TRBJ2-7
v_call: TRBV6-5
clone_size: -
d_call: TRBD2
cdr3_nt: TGTGCCAGCACCTTGAGACTAGCGGGCTCCTACGAGCAGTACTTC
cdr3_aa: CASTLRLAGSYEQYF

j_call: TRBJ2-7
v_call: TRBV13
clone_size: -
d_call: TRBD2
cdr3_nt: TGTGCCAGCAGCTTAAGGCGGGAGGCGATCTACGAGCAGTACTTC
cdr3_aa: CASSLRREAIYEQYF

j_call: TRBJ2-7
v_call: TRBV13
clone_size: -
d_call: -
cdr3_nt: TGTGCCAGCAGCTCAGACAGCAACTACGAGCAGTACTTC
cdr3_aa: CASSSDSNYEQYF

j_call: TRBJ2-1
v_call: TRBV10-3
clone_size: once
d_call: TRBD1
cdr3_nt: TGTGCCATCAGTGACGGGGACAGGGTCAATGAGCAGTTCTTC
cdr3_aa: CAISDGDRVNEQFF

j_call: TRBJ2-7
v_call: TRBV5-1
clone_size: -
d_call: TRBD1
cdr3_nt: TGCGCCAGCAGCTTCAGACAGGGGGAATCCTACGAGCAGTACTTC
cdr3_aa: CASSFRQGESYEQYF

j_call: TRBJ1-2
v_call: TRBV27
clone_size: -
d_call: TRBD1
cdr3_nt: TGTGCCAGCAGTTTCGGACAGGGGGCATATGGCTACACCTTC
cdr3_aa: CASSFGQGAYGYTF

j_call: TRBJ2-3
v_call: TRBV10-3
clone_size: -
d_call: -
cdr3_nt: TGTGCCATCAGTGCCACAGGGAGCACAGATACGCAGTATTTT
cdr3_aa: CAISATGSTDTQYF

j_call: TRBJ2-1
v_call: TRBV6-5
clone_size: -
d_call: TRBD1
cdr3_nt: TGTGCCAGCAGATCCGGGACAGCCTCCTACAATGAGCAGTTCTTC
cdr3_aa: CASRSGTASYNEQFF

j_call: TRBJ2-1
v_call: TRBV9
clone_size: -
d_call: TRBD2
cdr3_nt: TGTGCCAGCAGCGTCGCTCTTGGACTAGCAGAATATAGCTCCTACAATGAGCAGTTCTTC
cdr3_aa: CASSVALGLAEYSSYNEQFF

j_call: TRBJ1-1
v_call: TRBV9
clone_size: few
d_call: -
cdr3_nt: TGTGCCAGCAGCGTGGGCAGGGCCACTGAAGCTTTCTTT
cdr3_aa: CASSVGRATEAFF

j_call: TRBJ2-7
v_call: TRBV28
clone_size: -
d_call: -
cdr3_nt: TGTGCCAGCAGGGCCCAGGGAACCTACGAGCAGTACTTC
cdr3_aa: CASRAQGTYEQYF

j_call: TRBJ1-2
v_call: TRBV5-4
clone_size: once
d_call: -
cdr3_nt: TGTGCCAGCAGCCAGGGAGGGGCCGGCTACACCTTC
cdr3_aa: CASSQGGAGYTF

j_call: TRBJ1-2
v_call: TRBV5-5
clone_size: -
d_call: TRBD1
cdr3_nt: TGTGCCAGCAGCTCCGGACTGACAGGGTTAAATCGATATGGCTACACCTTC
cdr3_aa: CASSSGLTGLNRYGYTF

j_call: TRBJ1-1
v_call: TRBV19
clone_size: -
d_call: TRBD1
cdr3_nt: TGTGCCAGTAGTCGGAGTACTAGGGACAGGAGAAACACTGAAGCTTTCTTT
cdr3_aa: CASSRSTRDRRNTEAFF

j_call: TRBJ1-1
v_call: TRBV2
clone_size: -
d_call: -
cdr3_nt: TGTGCCGACCGCCAGGCAAACACTGAAGCTTTCTTT
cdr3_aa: CADRQANTEAFF

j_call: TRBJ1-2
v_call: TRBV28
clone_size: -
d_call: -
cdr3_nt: TGTGCCAGCAGCCCCGGGGGGGGCATAAGTATCTATGGCTACACCTTC
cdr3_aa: CASSPGGGISIYGYTF

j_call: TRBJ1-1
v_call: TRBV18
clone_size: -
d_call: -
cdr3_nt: TGTGCCAGCTCACCCCCGAATGGCAGGGTTTACCCTGAAGCTTTCTTT
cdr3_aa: CASSPPNGRVYPEAFF